The 25 T cell receptor beta chains reported below all come from one sample, sequenced in a study of CD8 T cells in ankylosing spondylitis. Study outcomes and limitations: About 8 highly homologous variants made up a TCR beta motif, and this motif appeared characteristic of ankylosing spondylitis blood.

These receptors are not linked to any known antigen. TCRdb fed the 5' RACE reads into MiXCR, producing one record per CDR3 protein. The data show approximately 540,000 distinct CDR3 sequences, about an eighth seen once. Material for sequencing was blood, either unsorted or a sorted T cell fraction (not recorded which). The source of these receptors is a male donor with ankylosing spondylitis.

This clonotype occurred a few times. The V call is TRBV5-1, the J call TRBJ2-5, with D tentatively TRBD2 (5 bases). This CDR3 contains 14 residues. The ends were cut back, 4 bases at V and 5 bases at J, with 15 bases in the middle. Germline V CDR1 and CDR2: SGHRS, YFSETQ. CDR3 loop: CASSQMISGETQYF. The CDR3 DNA follows: TGCGCCAGCAGCCAAATGATATCGGGGGAGACCCAGTACTTC. The full variable domain, rest sourced from reference TRBV5-1 and TRBJ2-5, is KAGVTQTPRYLIKTRGQQVTLSCSPISGHRSVSWYQQTPGQGLQFLFEYFSETQRNKGNFPGRFSGRQFSNSRSEMNVSTLELGDSALYLCASSQMISGETQYFGPGTRLLVL.

J is TRBJ1-1 and V is TRBV15; D perhaps matches TRBD1 (5 bases). CDR1 and CDR2 (germline): LNHNV, YYDKDF (reference sequence). Trimming took 8 bases from V and 4 from J, leaving 14 bases between them. There are 13 residues in the CDR3. This CDR3 reads CATSKGSGTEAFF. The CDR3 bases are TGTGCCACCTCAAAGGGGTCGGGCACTGAAGCTTTCTTT.

Ten or more counts support this clonotype. The chain combines TRBV2 with TRBJ1-2; a possible D gene is TRBD1 (6 bases). CDR3 size: 14 residues. The germline V and J ends were trimmed by 6 bases and 7 bases, with 18 bases remaining between them. Germline V gives CDR1 SNHLY, CDR2 FYNNEI. CDR3 in amino acids: CASRDSLTSSGYTF. The CDR3, as DNA: TGTGCCAGCAGGGACAGCCTGACTTCGTCTGGCTACACCTTC.

This rearrangement joins TRBV6-2 or TRBV6-3 to TRBJ2-1; tentatively, D is TRBD1 or TRBD2 (6 bases each). The CDR3 runs 15 residues. Trimming pared 2 bases from V and 2 bases from J, leaving 10 bases between. CDR1 is MNHEY and CDR2 is SVGEGT in the germline V gene. In DNA form, the CDR3 reads TGTGCCAGCAGTTACCGGGGGACACCCTACAATGAGCAGTTCTTC. It specifies CASSYRGTPYNEQFF.

The CDR3 sequence is CASTLYPPGHTTNEKLFF. CDR3 in DNA: TGTGCCAGCACCCTTTACCCCCCGGGACACACAACTAATGAAAAACTGTTTTTT. The chain uses TRBV27 and TRBJ1-4; a possible D gene is TRBD1 (6 bases). Trimming pared 7 bases from V and 0 bases from J, leaving 21 bases between. This CDR3 has 18 residues. In germline, CDR1 is MNHEY, CDR2 SMNVEV (reference sequence).

In this sample, this clonotype turned up a few times. The chain carries TRBV24-1 and TRBJ2-5; D possibly corresponds to TRBD1 (6 bases). CDR1 and CDR2 from the germline V gene are KGHDR and SFDVKD. The CDR3 has 15 residues. The germline V and J ends were trimmed by 4 bases and 3 bases, with 14 bases remaining between them. The CDR3 DNA reads TGTGCCACCAGTGAAACCGGGACACCTAAAGAGACCCAGTACTTC. Its translation is CATSETGTPKETQYF.

The rearrangement joins TRBV7-7 to TRBJ1-4; 8 nucleotides agree with TRBD1. Looked up from germline, CDR1 is SSHAT and CDR2 is FNYEAQ (reference sequence). The CDR3 is 15 residues long. V was clipped by 4 bases and J by 8 bases; unmatched bases: 9. In DNA form, the CDR3 reads TGTGCCAGCAGCTCAGGACAGGGAAGAGGGGAAAAACTGTTTTTT. This gives the protein CASSSGQGRGEKLFF.

The chain links TRBV6-1 to TRBJ1-6; TRBD1 matches 8 bases. The CDR3 contains 14 residues. Germline values: CDR1 MNHNS, CDR2 SASEGT. V lost 5 bases, J lost 7 bases, and 4 bases stayed unmatched. The CDR3 sequence is CASSPQGANSPLHF. CDR3 coding DNA: TGTGCCAGCAGTCCCCAGGGGGCCAATTCACCCCTCCACTTT.

The V and J genes are TRBV20-1 and TRBJ1-2; D remains ambiguous. Per germline, CDR1 DFQATT and CDR2 SNEGSKA (reference sequence). The CDR3 is made up of 14 amino acids. With 0 bases removed from V and 2 bases from J, the gap between germline ends came to 10 bases. CDR3 DNA sequence: TGCAGTGCTAGAGATAGTGGAGGGAACTATGGCTACACCTTC. Residues: CSARDSGGNYGYTF.

The sample holds a few counts of this clonotype. The genes are TRBV20-1 and TRBJ2-1; 15 bases agree with TRBD2. From germline, CDR1 is DFQATT and CDR2 SNEGSKA (reference sequence). V was pared by 5 bases and J by 6 bases, with 5 bases of the junction left unmatched. There are 15 residues in the CDR3. The CDR3 is CSASWTSGRGNEQFF. CDR3 bases: TGCAGTGCTTCTTGGACTAGCGGGAGGGGCAATGAGCAGTTCTTC.

This clonotype appeared a few times. V usage is TRBV5-1 and J usage is TRBJ1-1; TRBD1 might be the D (6 bases). The CDR3 has 14 amino acids. The V gene's germline CDR1 is SGHRS and CDR2 YFSETQ. The V and J ends lost 3 bases and 6 bases respectively, with 15 bases between them. For the CDR3, the DNA is TGCGCCAGCAGCTCCATAGGGGGTTTGGCTGAAGCTTTCTTT. The encoded protein is CASSSIGGLAEAFF.

This chain joins TRBV11-2 and TRBJ2-1, with 9 bases matching TRBD2. Germline CDR1 reads SGHAT; CDR2 reads FQNNGV. This CDR3 has 19 amino acids. Losses at the gene ends were 1 base for V and 0 bases for J; bases not matched to a gene: 10. CDR3 sequence: CASSLGFSGRGASYNEQFF. The DNA for the CDR3 is TGTGCCAGCAGCTTAGGGTTTAGCGGGAGAGGGGCCTCCTACAATGAGCAGTTCTTC.

The chain has TRBV29-1 and TRBJ1-2, with D possibly TRBD1 on 5 matching bases. The ends were cut back, 1 base at V and 4 bases at J, with 7 bases in the middle. The CDR3 runs to 12 residues. CDR1 and CDR2 (germline): SQVTM, ANQGSEA. DNA for the CDR3: TGCAGCGTTGAAGGGGACGGCTATGGCTACACCTTC. Protein: CSVEGDGYGYTF. The variable domain in full, completed from reference TRBV29-1 and TRBJ1-2, reads SAVISQKPSRDICQRGTSLTIQCQVDSQVTMMFWYRQQPGQSLTLIATANQGSEATYESGFVIDKFPISRPNLTFSTLTVSNMSPEDSSIYLCSVEGDGYGYTFGSGTRLTVV.

A few counts support this clonotype. This sequence joins TRBV14 and TRBJ1-4; D unresolved. The CDR3 is 14 amino acids. V lost 4 bases and J 8 bases, leaving 14 bases between the germline ends. Germline V gene sequence: CDR1 SGHDN, CDR2 FVKESK. The CDR3 loop reads CASSREVTGEKLFF. Written as DNA, the CDR3 is TGTGCCAGCAGCCGGGAAGTGACTGGGGAAAAACTGTTTTTT.

The gene calls are TRBV5-4 and TRBJ1-1; D call uncertain. From germline, CDR1 is SGHNT and CDR2 YYREEE (reference sequence). Trimming cost V 4 bases and J 1 base, with 17 bases left between them. The CDR3 has 16 amino acids. The CDR3 spells CASSPYLKSPNTEAFF. The CDR3 DNA sequence: TGTGCCAGCAGCCCCTACTTAAAGTCTCCGAACACTGAAGCTTTCTTT.

The V gene is TRBV20-1, the J gene TRBJ2-7; TRBD1 is a possible D gene (6 bases). Trimming took 5 bases from V and 2 from J, leaving 16 bases between them. The germline V gene encodes CDR1 DFQATT and CDR2 SNEGSKA (reference sequence). There are 14 residues in the CDR3. CDR3 nucleotide sequence: TGCAGTGCTCCACTACAGGGAGTCGCCTACGAGCAGTACTTC. This sequence encodes CSAPLQGVAYEQYF.

This clonotype was counted ten times or more. The chain couples TRBV27 to TRBJ1-5, with D possibly TRBD1 on 6 matching bases. The germline gives CDR1 MNHEY, CDR2 SMNVEV (reference sequence). CDR3 length: 14 amino acids. The V gene lost 3 bases and the J gene lost 5 bases, with 11 bases spanning the gap. DNA of the CDR3: TGTGCCAGCAGTTTCGGGGGGGCCGATCAGCCCCAGCATTTT. Amino acid sequence: CASSFGGADQPQHF.

In this sample, this clonotype turned up a few times. V is TRBV12-3 or TRBV12-4 and J is TRBJ2-3, with D possibly being TRBD1 or TRBD2 (5 bases each). The CDR3 sequence is 14 residues long. V lost 6 bases and J 4 bases, leaving 14 bases between the germline ends. This CDR3 is CASSRPPGPDTQYF. The CDR3 DNA sequence: TGTGCCAGCAGCCGTCCCCCGGGGCCAGATACGCAGTATTTT.

The chain combines TRBV12-3 or TRBV12-4 with TRBJ2-2; 8 bases map to TRBD1. The CDR3 is 14 residues long. Trimming took 6 bases from V and 7 from J; bases not matched to a gene: 7. The CDR3 spells CASRLTGVVGELFF. In DNA form, the CDR3 reads TGTGCCAGCAGGCTGACAGGGGTGGTCGGGGAGCTGTTTTTT.

The chain recombines TRBV29-1 with TRBJ1-1; no definite D call. The germline V gene has CDR1 SQVTM and CDR2 ANQGSEA. The CDR3 spans 15 residues. The ends were cut back, 4 bases at V and 0 bases at J, with 15 bases in the middle. The CDR3 bases are TGCAGCGTTGCCCAGGCAAGCCCTCTGAACACTGAAGCTTTCTTT. Translating it yields CSVAQASPLNTEAFF.

This clonotype has at least ten counts. The rearrangement links TRBV24-1 to TRBJ2-1; D is tentatively TRBD1 or TRBD2 (7 bases each). V was trimmed by 9 bases and J by 0 bases, leaving 11 bases between them. The germline V gene has CDR1 KGHDR and CDR2 SFDVKD. CDR3 size: 14 residues. This CDR3 is CATQGGVSYNEQFF. The CDR3 DNA reads TGTGCCACCCAGGGGGGGGTCTCCTACAATGAGCAGTTCTTC.

The CDR3 reads CASSPLRQGTPYNEQFF. CDR3 coding DNA: TGTGCCAGCAGTCCGCTCAGACAGGGTACCCCTTACAATGAGCAGTTCTTC. This chain uses TRBV14 with TRBJ2-1, with 7 bases aligning to TRBD1. This CDR3 has 17 residues. Germline assignment: CDR1 SGHDN and CDR2 FVKESK. Germline trimming cut 6 bases from V and 4 bases from J; bases unmatched to any gene: 15.

For the CDR3, the DNA is TGTGCCAGCAGTGAAACCGGGACAGGGGCCCCGGATACGCAGTATTTT. Translation gives CASSETGTGAPDTQYF. This rearrangement joins TRBV6-1 to TRBJ2-3, with TRBD1 matching 10 bases. V lost 2 bases to trimming and J lost 6 bases; unmatched junction nucleotides: 8. Germline CDR1 MNHNS, CDR2 SASEGT. The CDR3 sequence is 16 residues long.

A few counts support this clonotype. The chain joins TRBV27 to TRBJ2-5; 7 nucleotides line up with TRBD1. This CDR3 contains 15 residues. Germline V gene lookup returns CDR1 MNHEY and CDR2 SMNVEV (reference sequence). Trimming at V came to 7 bases and at J to 7 bases, leaving 15 bases not matched to a gene. The CDR3 here is CASNRQGRSRGTQYF. The CDR3 nucleotides read TGTGCCAGCAACCGACAGGGAAGGTCTCGTGGGACCCAGTACTTC.

This chain joins TRBV19 and TRBJ1-5, with TRBD1 identical over 10 bases. The V gene's germline CDR1 is LNHDA and CDR2 SQIVND (reference sequence). The V gene end was trimmed by 5 bases and the J gene end by 3 bases; junction bases not matched to a gene: 7. CDR3 length: 16 residues. CDR3 nucleotides: TGTGCCAGTAGTTCCGGGACAGGGGAAATCAATCAGCCCCAGCATTTT. Translated: CASSSGTGEINQPQHF.